This TCR beta chain was observed in a study of cytomegalovirus exposure and HLA in healthy donors. Study-level results: Later findings reportedly placed an Asian-associated ancestry cluster below the approximately 620-donor mean for N-insertions. The study carried out a later analysis of TCR beta sequences. It associated some 17,000 of them with specific HLA alleles at a false discovery rate of 0.05. As was reported, the HLA-A and HLA-B alleles of most subjects were accurately predicted from TCR beta sequences.

The study ran its PCR with 60 Vbeta and 13 Jbeta primers. TCRdb keeps only in-frame clones here, not all; method: immunoSEQ multiplex PCR. The profile shows approximately 150,000 clones, roughly 80% of them singletons. This CDR3 comprises 13 residues. Trimming took 6 bases from V and 2 from J, leaving 10 bases between them. Per the germline V gene, CDR1 is KGHSH and CDR2 is LQKENI. About this clone: Its antigen is still unknown.

The chain links TRBV18 to TRBJ2-5; D call uncertain. This receptor was taken from a man under 40 in good health and CMV-seronegative. The specimen was PBMCs. This CDR3 reads CASSRSPQETQYF. CDR3 sequence (DNA): TGTGCCAGCTCTAGGAGCCCTCAAGAGACCCAGTACTTC.